This section outlines one TCR beta chain sequence together with its context. This clonotype was detected ten times or more. The antigen this receptor binds is unknown. No clone much larger than this one lies a single base away; base qualities are absent. Receptors were amplified or captured by 5' RACE. The sequencer listed for this sample is Illumina MiSeq. Clones were called with MiXCR by TCRdb after fastp trimmed the public reads at Q25, and only in-frame beta chains were retained. Each record represents a unique CDR3 protein, reported with the most common genes and DNA among its rows. This sample is represented by 40,000 to 65,000 distinct CDR3 sequences; over 12% of them were singletons. About 16% of the sample is held by the ten biggest clonotypes. This sample is drawn from a study of T cells of healthy individuals (dated by TCRdb to the late 2010s). The CDR3 spans 16 residues, from the cysteine through the phenylalanine. Only the CDR3 region is kept as DNA, spanning 48 bases read in frame from base 1. CDR1 and CDR2 (PRHDT, FYEKMQ) derive from the germline V gene (reference sequence). Deletion took 5 bases off V and 5 bases off J, with a span of 21 bases between the germline ends.

Recombination joined TRBV13 with TRBJ2-5; possibly the D gene is TRBD2, per 6 matching bases. The source is a human donor in good health. CDR3 sequence: CASSLPGTANMETQYF. The sequence in DNA is TGTGCCAGCAGCCTCCCCGGGACTGCAAATATGGAGACCCAGTACTTC.